This T cell receptor beta chain was identified during a study of blood T cell repertoires in COVID-19. The wider study: The United States, Italy and Spain supplied acute and convalescent COVID-19 samples. T cells, B-cell-depleted T cells, or PBMCs supplied cDNA or gDNA.

Germline assignment: CDR1 LGHDT and CDR2 YNNKEL (reference sequence). This CDR3 is 15 amino acids long. V lost 1 base and J lost 7, with 13 bases in between. As originally analysed: Counts of nucleated cells, estimated from reference gene primer amplification, were obtained. This table comes from immunoSEQ multiplex PCR, and its TCRdb copy is limited to in-frame clones, with some not included. V, J and clone size derive from that table, while D and trimming were established from the DNA sequence. Among roughly 200,000 clones listed, around 90% were seen once. This sequence joins TRBV3-1 (or the pseudogene TRBV3-2) and TRBJ2-2; D not resolved. The receptor was isolated from a man in his fifties with acute or convalescent COVID-19. The sequencing sample was made of peripheral blood. This chain's CDR3 is CASSQVVSPGGELFF. Written as DNA, the CDR3 is TGTGCCAGCAGCCAAGTAGTCAGTCCGGGCGGGGAGCTGTTTTTT.